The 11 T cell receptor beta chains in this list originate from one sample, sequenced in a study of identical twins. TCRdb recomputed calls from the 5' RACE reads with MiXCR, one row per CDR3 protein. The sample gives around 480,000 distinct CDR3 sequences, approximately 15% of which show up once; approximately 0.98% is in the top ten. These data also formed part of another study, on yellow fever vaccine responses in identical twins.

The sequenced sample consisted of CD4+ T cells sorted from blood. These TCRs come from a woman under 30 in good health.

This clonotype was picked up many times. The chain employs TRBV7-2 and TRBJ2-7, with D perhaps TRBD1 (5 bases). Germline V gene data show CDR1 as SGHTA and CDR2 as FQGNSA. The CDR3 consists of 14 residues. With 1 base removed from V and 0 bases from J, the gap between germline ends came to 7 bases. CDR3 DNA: TGTGCCAGCAGCTTAGGGGGCACCTCCTACGAGCAGTACTTC. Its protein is CASSLGGTSYEQYF. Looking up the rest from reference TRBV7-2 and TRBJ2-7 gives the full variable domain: GAGVSQSPSNKVTEKGKDVELRCDPISGHTALYWYRQSLGQGLEFLIYFQGNSAPDKSGLPSDRFSAERTGGSVSTLTIQRTQQEDSAVYLCASSLGGTSYEQYFGPGTRLTVT.

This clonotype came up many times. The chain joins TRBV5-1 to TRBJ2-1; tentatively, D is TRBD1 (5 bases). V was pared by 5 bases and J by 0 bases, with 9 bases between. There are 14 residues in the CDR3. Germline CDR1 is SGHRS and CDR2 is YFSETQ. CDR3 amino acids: CASRQASSYNEQFF. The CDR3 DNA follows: TGCGCCAGCAGACAGGCGAGCTCCTACAATGAGCAGTTCTTC.

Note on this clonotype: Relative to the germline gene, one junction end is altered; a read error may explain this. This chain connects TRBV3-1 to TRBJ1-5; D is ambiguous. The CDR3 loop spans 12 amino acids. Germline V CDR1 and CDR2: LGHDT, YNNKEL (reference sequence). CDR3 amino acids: CAGSQVDQPQHF. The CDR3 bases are TGTGCCGGCAGCCAAGTGGATCAGCCCCAGCATTTT.

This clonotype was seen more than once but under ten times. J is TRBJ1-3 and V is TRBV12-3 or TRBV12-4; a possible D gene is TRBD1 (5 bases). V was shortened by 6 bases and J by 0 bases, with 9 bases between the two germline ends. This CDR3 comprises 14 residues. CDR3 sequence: CASRGTVSGNTIYF. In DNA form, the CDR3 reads TGTGCCAGCAGAGGGACCGTCTCTGGAAACACCATATATTTT.

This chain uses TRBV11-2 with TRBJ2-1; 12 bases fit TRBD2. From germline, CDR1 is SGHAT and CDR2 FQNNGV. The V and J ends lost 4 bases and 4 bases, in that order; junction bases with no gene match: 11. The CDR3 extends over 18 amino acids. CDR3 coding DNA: TGTGCCAGCAGCTCTGGACTAGCGGGGCGGACCCCTTACAATGAGCAGTTCTTC. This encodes CASSSGLAGRTPYNEQFF. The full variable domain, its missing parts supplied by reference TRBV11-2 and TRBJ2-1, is EAGVAQSPRYKIIEKRQSVAFWCNPISGHATLYWYQQILGQGPKLLIQFQNNGVVDDSQLPKDRFSAERLKGVDSTLKIQPAKLEDSAVYLCASSSGLAGRTPYNEQFFGPGTRLTVL.

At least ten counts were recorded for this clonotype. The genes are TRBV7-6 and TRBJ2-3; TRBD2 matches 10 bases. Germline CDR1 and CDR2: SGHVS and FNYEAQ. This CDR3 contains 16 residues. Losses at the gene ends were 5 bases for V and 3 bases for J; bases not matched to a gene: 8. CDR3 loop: CASSPLAGGGTDTQYF. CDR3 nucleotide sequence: TGTGCCAGCAGCCCATTAGCGGGAGGTGGGACAGATACGCAGTATTTT. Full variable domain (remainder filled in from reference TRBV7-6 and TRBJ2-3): GAGVSQSPRYKVTKRGQDVALRCDPISGHVSLYWYRQALGQGPEFLTYFNYEAQQDKSGLPNDRFSAERPEGSISTLTIQRTEQRDSAMYRCASSPLAGGGTDTQYFGPGTRLTVL.

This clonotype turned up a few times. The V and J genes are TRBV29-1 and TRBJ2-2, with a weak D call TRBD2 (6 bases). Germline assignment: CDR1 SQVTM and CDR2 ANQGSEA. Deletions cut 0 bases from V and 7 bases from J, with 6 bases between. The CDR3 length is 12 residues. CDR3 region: CSVEEAGGELFF. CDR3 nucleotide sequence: TGCAGCGTTGAAGAAGCGGGCGGGGAGCTGTTTTTT.

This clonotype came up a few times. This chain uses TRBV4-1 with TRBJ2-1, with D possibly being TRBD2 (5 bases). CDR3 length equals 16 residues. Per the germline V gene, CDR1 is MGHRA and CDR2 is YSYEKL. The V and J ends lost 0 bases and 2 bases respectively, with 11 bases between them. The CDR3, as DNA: TGCGCCAGCAGCCAAGAAGGCGGGCAGGCCTACAATGAGCAGTTCTTC. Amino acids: CASSQEGGQAYNEQFF.

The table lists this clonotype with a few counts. For the CDR3, the DNA is TGTGCCACCAGCAGAGATCGTCTCTACAATGAGCAGTTCTTC. Its protein product is CATSRDRLYNEQFF. V gene TRBV15 combines with J gene TRBJ2-1; D ambiguous. The CDR3 contains 14 residues. Per the germline V gene, CDR1 is LNHNV and CDR2 is YYDKDF (reference sequence). Between the trimmed V and J ends, which lost 0 bases and 3 bases, there was a span of 6 bases.

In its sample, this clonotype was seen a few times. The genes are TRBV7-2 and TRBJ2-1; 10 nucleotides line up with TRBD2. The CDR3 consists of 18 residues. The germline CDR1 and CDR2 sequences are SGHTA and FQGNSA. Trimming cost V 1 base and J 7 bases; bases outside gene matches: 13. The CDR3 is CASSLGISGRAVGNEQFF. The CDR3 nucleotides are TGTGCCAGCAGCTTAGGGATAAGCGGGAGGGCCGTTGGGAATGAGCAGTTCTTC.

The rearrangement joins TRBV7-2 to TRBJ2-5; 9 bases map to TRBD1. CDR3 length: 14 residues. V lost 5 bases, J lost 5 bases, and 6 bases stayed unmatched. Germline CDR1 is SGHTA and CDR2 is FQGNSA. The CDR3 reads CASSLGQGWETQYF. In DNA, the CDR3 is TGTGCCAGCAGCCTGGGACAGGGCTGGGAGACCCAGTACTTC.